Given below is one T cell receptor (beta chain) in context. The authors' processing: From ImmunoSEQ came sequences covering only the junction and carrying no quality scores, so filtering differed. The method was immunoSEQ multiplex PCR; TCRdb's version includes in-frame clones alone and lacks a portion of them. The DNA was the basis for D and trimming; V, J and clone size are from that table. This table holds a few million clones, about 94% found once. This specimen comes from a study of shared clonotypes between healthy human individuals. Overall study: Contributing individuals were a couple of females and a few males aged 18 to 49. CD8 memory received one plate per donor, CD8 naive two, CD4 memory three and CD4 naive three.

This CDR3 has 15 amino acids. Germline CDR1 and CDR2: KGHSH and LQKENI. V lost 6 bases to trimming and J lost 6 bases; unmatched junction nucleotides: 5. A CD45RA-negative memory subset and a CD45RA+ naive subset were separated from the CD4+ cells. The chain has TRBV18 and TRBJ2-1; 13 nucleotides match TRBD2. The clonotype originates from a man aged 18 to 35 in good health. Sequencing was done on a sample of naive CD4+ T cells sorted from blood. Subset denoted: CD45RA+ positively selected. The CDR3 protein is CASSYGLAGANEQFF. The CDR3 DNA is TGTGCCAGCTCTTACGGACTAGCGGGGGCCAATGAGCAGTTCTTC.